This record concerns one T cell receptor beta chain sequence. Repertoires were generated with immunoSEQ multiplex PCR, while TCRdb's copy carries only in-frame clones and drops some. Among fewer than 60,000 clones, approximately 83% were seen once, and the ten largest hold over 2.5%. This sample was included in a study of control samples from healthy donors and cancer patients. Material: PBMCs. This TCR derives from a woman in her fifties or sixties with lung cancer.

In nucleotides, the CDR3 is TGCAGCGTCCTCCTGGTCGCAACTAATGAAAAACTGTTTTTT. Protein sequence: CSVLLVATNEKLFF. V usage is TRBV29-1 and J usage is TRBJ1-4; D is unclear. CDR3 length equals 14 residues. Trimming shortened V by 6 bases and J by 0 bases, and 11 bases separated the two germline ends. Germline loops: CDR1 SQVTM, CDR2 ANQGSEA.